Included here is one T cell receptor beta chain sequence, with context. A few counts support this clone. Its antigen remains undetermined. Base qualities are not at hand, and no much larger clone is one base apart. The data are from a study of cytomegalovirus exposure and HLA in healthy donors listed by TCRdb under 2017. At the level of the whole study: An earlier analysis of some 620 of the donors reported approximately 260 Gb of sequence data and about 120 million unique TCR beta sequences obtained from around 170 million T cells. Class I and class II HLA loci were covered by the typing at four-digit resolution. On average, about 200,000 unique TCR beta nucleotide sequences were sequenced per donor among 398 genotyped donors of the cohort, with approximately 18% of those sequences being non-productive. A separate validation cohort of approximately 120 different subjects was used in addition to the 666-subject first cohort. Rather than using new phenotypic data, the later analysis identified candidate immune exposures from TCR beta sequences and from how often those sequences occurred across donors. Of the roughly 400 genotyped donors, approximately 82% fell in the genetic ancestry cluster associated with self-reported Caucasian donors. Roughly 5 DR-DQ haplotypes were handled as single units for association and clustering because linkage in the cohort was strong. Every discovery cohort repertoire had been produced on one sequencing platform. The study aimed to test whether signatures of past pathogen exposure could be identified by cataloging public T cell receptors. Roughly 300 gigabases of sequencing data and tens of millions of unique TCR sequences were included in an early release covering roughly 600 HLA-typed donors. An earlier analysis of about 600 of the donors used high-throughput TCR beta sequencing to judge whether each TCR beta V gene segment behaved as functional or pseudogenic. To predict cytomegalovirus infection status, the study combined high-throughput TCR immunosequencing, statistical association of individual TCRs with disease status, and machine learning. In a later analysis, previously published TCR beta repertoires from about 640 donors were re-analyzed and high-resolution HLA genotyping was added so that TCR occurrence patterns could be studied. Genome-wide SNP genotypes for about 60% of the roughly 670 donors were used in a later genetic analysis, which treated that subset as a discovery cohort. Donor age, sex, ethnicity and CMV serostatus were compiled alongside the repertoire data. The number of donors typed differed by locus, with roughly 629-640 for A, B, C, DRB1 and DQB1, roughly 520 for DQA1, over 600 for DPA1, and about 450 for DPB1. Using immunosequencing, the study profiled T cell repertoires from 550 to 750 subjects and related those repertoires to cytomegalovirus serostatus.

CDR1 and CDR2 are drawn from the germline V gene (reference sequence): SGHKS, YYEKEE. The CDR3 spans 14 residues, from the cysteine through the phenylalanine. Kept here is only the CDR3 DNA, which spans 42 bases and is read in frame from base 1. The germline ends are 8 bases apart after V is trimmed by 4 bases and J by 0 bases. The cohort was made up of around 720 healthy bone marrow donors. All cohort members were sampled while nominally healthy, although unrecorded immune exposures were likely present. The donor was CMV seropositive and was included in the group of around 300 seropositive cohort members. A peripheral blood sample was collected from each donor, and TCR beta sequencing was performed on peripheral blood mononuclear cells. The Qiagen DNeasy Blood Extraction Kit was used to extract genomic DNA from the blood cell samples. The full study reports these points: Cytomegalovirus status was reported to be diagnosed by the classifier with high specificity and sensitivity in both the original and validation cohorts. A further reported finding was that TCR beta sequences accurately predicted the HLA-A and HLA-B alleles for most subjects in the first cohort. A later genetic analysis reported fewer N-insertions in productive TCRs among donors in an Asian-associated ancestry cluster than the approximately 670-donor mean. The cohort was sequenced for TCR beta chains only, and without alpha or paired-chain data the features that could be detected were limited. An association between a missense DCLRE1C variant and V-gene and J-gene trimming of TCR beta chains was found in a later genetic analysis and replicated in an independent cohort. The authors suggested that the approach could potentially be generalized to other disease states and immunological phenotypes. A group of highly shared sequence variants was considered likely to be a technical artifact of the sequencing pipeline. The only immune exposure information available for the cohort was CMV serostatus. Sequencing depth was assumed to be roughly uniform across donors in the presence/absence analyses, though that assumption may not hold. In a later analysis, HLA-associated TCR beta chains were found to be more clonally expanded and to have lower generation probabilities than equally common non-associated chains. Because some donors lacked HLA typing at each locus, the association tests relied only on the typed subset. In a later analysis, most CMV-associated TCR beta chains were found to appear HLA-restricted, with HLA associations seemingly driven largely by CMV exposure. Across donors, most TCR sequences were observed very rarely, whereas some public TCRs were present in many individuals. When HLA alleles, especially DR and DQ, strongly co-occurred, attributing TCR associations to individual alleles was difficult. In a later analysis, the rate of TCR association differed among HLA loci, with DRB1 alleles having the most associated TCRs and HLA-C alleles having the fewest. Because the 87-base-pair reads could not distinguish some IMGT-functional V segments, including TRBV6-2 and TRBV6-3, those segments were excluded. Linkage disequilibrium might explain the correlated functional status among segregating V segments, but an unknown experimental factor could not be excluded. A later analysis associated 15,000 to 20,000 TCR beta sequences with specific HLA alleles at a false discovery rate of 0.05. The study listed 150 to 200 TCR beta chains as associated with cytomegalovirus. A later analysis reported that several top co-occurrence clusters appeared linked to parvovirus B19, influenza, CMV and Epstein-Barr virus. In vitro tests confirmed that three of the cytomegalovirus-associated TCR beta chains recognize cytomegalovirus antigens. Broadly in line with IMGT annotations, most TCR beta V segments showed up in productive rearrangements about 87% or about 30% of the time in an earlier analysis of under 700 of the donors. Because counts were too low, seventeen rarely observed V segments, including chromosome 9 orphons, were excluded from the earlier analysis of some 590 of the donors.

The protocol used for the library was the immunoSEQ multiplex PCR assay. The multiplex PCR relied on a mix of 60 forward primers for TCR Vbeta segments and 13 reverse primers for TCR Jbeta segments. The CDR3 region of rearranged TCR beta genes was amplified from genomic DNA with a multiplex PCR assay. On the Illumina HiSeq System, the amplified TCR beta libraries were sequenced as 87-base-pair reads. The original pipeline was this. Across the roughly 700 repertoires, a later analysis counted approximately 75 million unique TCR beta chains, approximately 12 million of which were shared by at least two donors. A nearest-neighbor algorithm error-corrected the raw reads and collapsed the reads into unique sequences, merging closely related sequences to remove PCR and sequencing errors. V, D and J gene segments were assigned by aligning CDR3 sequences to IMGT reference sequences. Each retained sequence needed at least a six-nucleotide match to both a V gene segment and a J gene segment. A rearrangement was called productive if the CDR3 had no stop codons and remained in frame with V and J, and every other rearrangement was called non-productive. Following IMGT convention, CDR3 was defined as the stretch from the second conserved V-encoded cysteine to the conserved J-encoded phenylalanine. Sequences without an unambiguous match to a single V gene segment were excluded from the earlier analysis of 500 to 700 of the donors. In an earlier analysis of several hundred of the donors, V segments were called functional above 56.7% productive rearrangements and were called segregating when the between-donor standard deviation exceeded 5%. A statistical classification framework was built for diagnosing cytomegalovirus status from the catalog of TCR beta chain sequences. V and J gene assignment, in a later analysis, came from comparing TCR nucleotide sequences with IMGT/GENE-DB human TR gene sequences. The TCRdist pipeline was used in a later analysis to assign CDR3 sequences and most-parsimonious VDJ recombination scenarios. In a later analysis, every TCR beta chain was defined by the combination of its CDR3 amino acid sequence and its V-gene family, and reads without a unique V-gene family were dropped. A later analysis removed 592 highly shared, low-generation-probability nucleotide sequences to deal with suspected cross-contamination and a sequencing artifact. In a later analysis, a clonal expansion index was calculated for each public chain from normalized within-repertoire ranks of inferred template counts. Generation probabilities in a later analysis came from a VDJ recombination model fitted to out-of-frame rearrangements, and those results were checked against IGoR. A later analysis scored TCR-TCR, TCR-HLA and TCR-CMV co-occurrence with hypergeometric tests, applying a repertoire-size bias correction to TCR pairs. False discovery rates were estimated in a later analysis by permuting HLA or CMV assignments 20 times. In a later analysis, co-occurring TCRs were grouped using DBSCAN, and TCRdist sequence similarity was added for clustering within HLA-allele-positive subsets. Co-occurrence clustering excluded repertoires with fewer than 30,000 or more than 120,000 public chains, plus five with anomalous nucleotide sharing. This is the immuneACCESS table as TCRdb keeps it, with only in-frame sequences that have V and J called. A part of the clones is gone; compared with another copy, unresolved V genes explain less than half, and the rest is unexplained. D and trimming were read from the DNA, whereas the V and J calls and clone size are those reported in that table. The sample table records 90,000 to 120,000 clones; 75% of these occur just once. The ten most abundant clones make up approximately 4.8% of the sample.

The sample consisted of PBMCs. The receptor chain draws on TRBV5-5 and TRBJ1-5; the D gene cannot be resolved reliably. The source is a woman between 18 and 29 years old in good health and CMV-seropositive. The CDR3 amino acid sequence is: CASSGAASNQPQHF. The nucleotide sequence reads as follows: TGTGCCAGCAGCGGAGCAGCTAGCAATCAGCCCCAGCATTTT.